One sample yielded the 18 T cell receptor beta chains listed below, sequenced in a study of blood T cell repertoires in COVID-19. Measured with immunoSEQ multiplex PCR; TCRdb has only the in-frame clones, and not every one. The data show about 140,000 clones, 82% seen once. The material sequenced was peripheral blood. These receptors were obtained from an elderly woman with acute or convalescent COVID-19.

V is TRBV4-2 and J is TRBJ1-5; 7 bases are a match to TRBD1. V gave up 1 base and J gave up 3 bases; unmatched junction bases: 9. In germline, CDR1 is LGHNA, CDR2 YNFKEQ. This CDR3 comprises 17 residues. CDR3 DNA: TGTGCCAGCAGCCAAGTGGGCAGGGGGAGTGACAATCAGCCCCAGCATTTT. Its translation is CASSQVGRGSDNQPQHF.

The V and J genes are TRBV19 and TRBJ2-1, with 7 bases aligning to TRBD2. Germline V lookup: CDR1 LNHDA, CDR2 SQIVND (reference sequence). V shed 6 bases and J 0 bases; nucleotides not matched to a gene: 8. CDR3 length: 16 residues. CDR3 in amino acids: CASSNLAASSYNEQFF. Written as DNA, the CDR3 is TGTGCCAGTAGCAATCTAGCGGCAAGCTCCTACAATGAGCAGTTCTTC. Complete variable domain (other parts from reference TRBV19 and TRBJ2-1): DGGITQSPKYLFRKEGQNVTLSCEQNLNHDAMYWYRQDPGQGLRLIYYSQIVNDFQKGDIAEGYSVSREKKESFPLTVTSAQKNPTAFYLCASSNLAASSYNEQFFGPGTRLTVL.

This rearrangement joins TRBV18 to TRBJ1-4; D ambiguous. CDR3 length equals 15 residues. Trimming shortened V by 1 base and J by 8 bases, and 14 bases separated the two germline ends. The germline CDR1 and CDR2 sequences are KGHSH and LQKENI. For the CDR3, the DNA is TGTGCCAGCTCACCACGGGTCTCGGCGGAGGAAAAACTGTTTTTT. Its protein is CASSPRVSAEEKLFF.

The CDR3 loop is CASSVVRQPQHF. CDR3 nucleotide sequence: TGTGCCAGCAGCGTAGTGCGTCAGCCCCAGCATTTT. The V call is TRBV9, the J call TRBJ1-5; D unresolved. Between the trimmed V and J ends, which lost 0 bases and 6 bases, there was a span of 4 bases. Germline assignment: CDR1 SGDLS and CDR2 YYNGEE. The CDR3 loop spans 12 amino acids. Full variable domain (rest looked up from reference TRBV9 and TRBJ1-5): DSGVTQTPKHLITATGQRVTLRCSPRSGDLSVYWYQQSLDQGLQFLIQYYNGEERAKGNILERFSAQQFPDLHSELNLSSLELGDSALYFCASSVVRQPQHFGDGTRLSIL.

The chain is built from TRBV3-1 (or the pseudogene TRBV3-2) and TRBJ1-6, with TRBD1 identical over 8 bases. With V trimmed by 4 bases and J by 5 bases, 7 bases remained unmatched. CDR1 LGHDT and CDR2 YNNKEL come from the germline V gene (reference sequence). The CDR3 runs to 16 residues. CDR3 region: CASSLNPGQDNSPLHF. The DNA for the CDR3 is TGTGCCAGCAGCCTTAATCCGGGACAGGATAATTCACCCCTCCACTTT.

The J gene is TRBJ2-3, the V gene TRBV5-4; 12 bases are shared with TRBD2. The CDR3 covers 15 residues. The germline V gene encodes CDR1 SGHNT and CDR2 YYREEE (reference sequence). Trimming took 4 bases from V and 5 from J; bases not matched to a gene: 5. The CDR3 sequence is CASSPSGGVRDTQYF. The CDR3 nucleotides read TGTGCCAGCAGCCCTAGCGGGGGGGTCCGAGATACGCAGTATTTT.

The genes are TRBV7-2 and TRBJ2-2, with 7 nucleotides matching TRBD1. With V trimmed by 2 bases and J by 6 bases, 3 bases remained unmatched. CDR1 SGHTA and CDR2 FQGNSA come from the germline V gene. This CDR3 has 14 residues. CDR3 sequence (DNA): TGTGCCAGCAGCTTAAGGGGGCAGGCCGGGGAGCTGTTTTTT. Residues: CASSLRGQAGELFF.

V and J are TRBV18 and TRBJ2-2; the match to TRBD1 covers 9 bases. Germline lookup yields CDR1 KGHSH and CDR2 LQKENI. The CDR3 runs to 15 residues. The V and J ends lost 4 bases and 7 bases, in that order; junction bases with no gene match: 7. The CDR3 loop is CASSQGQGLIGELFF. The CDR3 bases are TGTGCCAGCTCACAGGGACAGGGATTGATCGGGGAGCTGTTTTTT.

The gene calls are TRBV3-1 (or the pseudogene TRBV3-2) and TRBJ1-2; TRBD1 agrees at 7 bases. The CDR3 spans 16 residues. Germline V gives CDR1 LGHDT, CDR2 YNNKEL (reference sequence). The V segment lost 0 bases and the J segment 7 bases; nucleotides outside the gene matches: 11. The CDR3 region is CASSQEGRRGSSGYTF. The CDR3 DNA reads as TGTGCCAGCAGCCAAGAAGGCCGCAGGGGGTCGTCTGGCTACACCTTC.

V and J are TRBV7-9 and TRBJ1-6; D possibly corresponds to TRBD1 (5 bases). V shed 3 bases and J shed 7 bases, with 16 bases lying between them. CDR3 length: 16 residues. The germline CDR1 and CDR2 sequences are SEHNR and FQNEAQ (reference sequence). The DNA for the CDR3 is TGTGCCAGCAGCTTGGGCAGGGTGAGGACAAATTCACCCCTCCACTTT. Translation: CASSLGRVRTNSPLHF.

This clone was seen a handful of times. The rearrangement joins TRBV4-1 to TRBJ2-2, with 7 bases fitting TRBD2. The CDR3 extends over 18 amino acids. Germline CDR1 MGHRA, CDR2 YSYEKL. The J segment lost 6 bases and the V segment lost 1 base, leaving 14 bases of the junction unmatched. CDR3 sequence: CASSQGTLGLFFPGELFF. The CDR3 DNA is TGCGCCAGCAGCCAAGGAACCTTGGGACTATTCTTTCCCGGGGAGCTGTTTTTT.

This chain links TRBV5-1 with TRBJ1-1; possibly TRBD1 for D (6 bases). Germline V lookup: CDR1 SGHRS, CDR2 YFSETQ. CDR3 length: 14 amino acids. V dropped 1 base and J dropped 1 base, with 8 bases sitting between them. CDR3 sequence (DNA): TGCGCCAGCAGCTTGTGGGGGCCGAACACTGAAGCTTTCTTT. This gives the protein CASSLWGPNTEAFF.

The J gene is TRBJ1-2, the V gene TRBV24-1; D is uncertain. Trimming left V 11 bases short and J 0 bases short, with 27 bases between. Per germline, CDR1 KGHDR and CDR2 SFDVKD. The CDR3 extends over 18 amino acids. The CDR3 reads CAIVFEGQGEETNYGYTF. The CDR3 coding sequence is TGTGCCATCGTATTTGAGGGCCAAGGTGAGGAGACTAACTATGGCTACACCTTC.

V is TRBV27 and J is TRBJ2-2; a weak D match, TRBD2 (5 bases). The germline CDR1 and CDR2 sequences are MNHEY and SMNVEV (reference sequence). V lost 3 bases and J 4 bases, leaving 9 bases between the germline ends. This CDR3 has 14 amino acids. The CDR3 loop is CASSFGRGTGELFF. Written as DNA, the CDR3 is TGTGCCAGCAGTTTTGGCCGGGGCACCGGGGAGCTGTTTTTT.

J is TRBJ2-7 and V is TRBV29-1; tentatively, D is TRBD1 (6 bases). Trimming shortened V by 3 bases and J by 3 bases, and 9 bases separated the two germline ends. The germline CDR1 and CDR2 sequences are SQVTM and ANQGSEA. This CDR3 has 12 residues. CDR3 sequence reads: CSVEDRHYEQYF. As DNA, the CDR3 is TGCAGCGTTGAGGACAGACACTACGAGCAGTACTTC.

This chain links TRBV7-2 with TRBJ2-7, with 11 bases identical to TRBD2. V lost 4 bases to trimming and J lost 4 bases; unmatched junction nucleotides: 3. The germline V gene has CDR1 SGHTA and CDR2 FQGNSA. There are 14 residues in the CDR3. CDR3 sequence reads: CASSSTSGRYEQYF. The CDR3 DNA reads TGTGCCAGCAGCTCAACTAGCGGGAGATACGAGCAGTACTTC. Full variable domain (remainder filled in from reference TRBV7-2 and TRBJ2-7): GAGVSQSPSNKVTEKGKDVELRCDPISGHTALYWYRQSLGQGLEFLIYFQGNSAPDKSGLPSDRFSAERTGGSVSTLTIQRTQQEDSAVYLCASSSTSGRYEQYFGPGTRLTVT.

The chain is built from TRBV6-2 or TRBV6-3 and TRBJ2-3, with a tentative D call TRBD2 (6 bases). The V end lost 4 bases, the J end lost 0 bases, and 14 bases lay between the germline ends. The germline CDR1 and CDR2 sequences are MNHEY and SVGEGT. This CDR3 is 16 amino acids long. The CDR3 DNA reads TGTGCCAGCAGTTGGGTTCGGCGGGGAAGCACAGATACGCAGTATTTT. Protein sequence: CASSWVRRGSTDTQYF.

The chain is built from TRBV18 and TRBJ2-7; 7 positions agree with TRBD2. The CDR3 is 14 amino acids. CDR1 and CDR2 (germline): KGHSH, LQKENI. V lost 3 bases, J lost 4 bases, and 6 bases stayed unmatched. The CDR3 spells CASSPREGTYEQYF. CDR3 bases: TGTGCCAGCTCACCGAGGGAGGGGACGTACGAGCAGTACTTC.